This T cell receptor beta chain stems from a study of blood T cell repertoires in COVID-19. Looking at the study overall: Acute and convalescent COVID-19 samples came from the United States, Italy and Spain. PBMCs, B-cell-depleted T cells, or T cells were the source of the cDNA or gDNA that made up the material.

In the source study's methods: Amplified reference gene primers provided the basis for estimating nucleated cell counts. Some clones are missing from TCRdb's copy, which holds only in-frame ones; the method was immunoSEQ multiplex PCR. V, J and clone size reflect that table, while D and trimming were determined from the DNA. The sample carries tens of thousands of clones, approximately 90% recorded once. CDR1 and CDR2 (germline): LGHNA, YNFKEQ. V gave up 3 bases and J gave up 6 bases, with 18 bases separating them. The CDR3 has 17 residues. The material sequenced was peripheral blood. The TCR originated in a man aged 30-40 years with acute or convalescent COVID-19. The chain has TRBV4-2 and TRBJ1-6; no clear D gene. This CDR3 is CASSQKWMGSGNSPLHF. In DNA, the CDR3 is TGTGCCAGCAGCCAGAAGTGGATGGGTTCGGGTAATTCACCCCTCCACTTT.